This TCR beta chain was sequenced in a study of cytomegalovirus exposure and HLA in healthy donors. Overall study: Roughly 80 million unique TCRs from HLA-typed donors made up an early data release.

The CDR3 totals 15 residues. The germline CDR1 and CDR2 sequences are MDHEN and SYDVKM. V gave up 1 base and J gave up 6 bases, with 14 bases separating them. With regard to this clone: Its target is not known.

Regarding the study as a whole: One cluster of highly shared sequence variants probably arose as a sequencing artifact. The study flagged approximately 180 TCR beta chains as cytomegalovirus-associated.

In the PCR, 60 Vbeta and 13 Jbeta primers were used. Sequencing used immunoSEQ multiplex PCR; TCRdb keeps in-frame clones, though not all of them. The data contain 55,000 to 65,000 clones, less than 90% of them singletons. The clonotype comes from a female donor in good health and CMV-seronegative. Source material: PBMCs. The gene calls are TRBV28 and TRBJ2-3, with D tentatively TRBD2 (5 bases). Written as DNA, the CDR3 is TGTGCCAGCAGTTTATCCGTCCCGGGATCTGATACGCAGTATTTT. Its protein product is CASSLSVPGSDTQYF.